This TCR beta chain was found in a study of shared clonotypes between healthy human individuals. Study-wide points: Naive CD4 clonotypes were shared across several donors at roughly 5.3%.

A note on this clone: What it recognizes is unknown.

Naive CD8 cells lacked CD45RO, underwent positive selection for CCR7 and left out terminally differentiated effector memory CD45RA+ cells. Germline-derived CDR1 and CDR2 are SEHNR and FQNEAQ (reference sequence). There are 18 residues in the CDR3. Trimming removed 5 bases at V and 1 base at J, with 21 bases between. Here immunoSEQ multiplex PCR was the method, and the copy in TCRdb shows in-frame clones only, minus some. The profile covers some 740,000 clones, with nearly 95% appearing a single time and 24% taken by the ten largest. The chain joins TRBV7-9 to TRBJ2-4, with D possibly TRBD2 on 6 matching bases. The clonotype was recovered from a man younger than 45 in good health. Sequenced: naive CD8+ T cells sorted from blood. The CDR3 region is CASSAAGLEKSAKNIQYF. The CDR3 DNA reads as TGTGCCAGCAGCGCCGCGGGACTTGAGAAGTCGGCCAAAAACATTCAGTACTTC.